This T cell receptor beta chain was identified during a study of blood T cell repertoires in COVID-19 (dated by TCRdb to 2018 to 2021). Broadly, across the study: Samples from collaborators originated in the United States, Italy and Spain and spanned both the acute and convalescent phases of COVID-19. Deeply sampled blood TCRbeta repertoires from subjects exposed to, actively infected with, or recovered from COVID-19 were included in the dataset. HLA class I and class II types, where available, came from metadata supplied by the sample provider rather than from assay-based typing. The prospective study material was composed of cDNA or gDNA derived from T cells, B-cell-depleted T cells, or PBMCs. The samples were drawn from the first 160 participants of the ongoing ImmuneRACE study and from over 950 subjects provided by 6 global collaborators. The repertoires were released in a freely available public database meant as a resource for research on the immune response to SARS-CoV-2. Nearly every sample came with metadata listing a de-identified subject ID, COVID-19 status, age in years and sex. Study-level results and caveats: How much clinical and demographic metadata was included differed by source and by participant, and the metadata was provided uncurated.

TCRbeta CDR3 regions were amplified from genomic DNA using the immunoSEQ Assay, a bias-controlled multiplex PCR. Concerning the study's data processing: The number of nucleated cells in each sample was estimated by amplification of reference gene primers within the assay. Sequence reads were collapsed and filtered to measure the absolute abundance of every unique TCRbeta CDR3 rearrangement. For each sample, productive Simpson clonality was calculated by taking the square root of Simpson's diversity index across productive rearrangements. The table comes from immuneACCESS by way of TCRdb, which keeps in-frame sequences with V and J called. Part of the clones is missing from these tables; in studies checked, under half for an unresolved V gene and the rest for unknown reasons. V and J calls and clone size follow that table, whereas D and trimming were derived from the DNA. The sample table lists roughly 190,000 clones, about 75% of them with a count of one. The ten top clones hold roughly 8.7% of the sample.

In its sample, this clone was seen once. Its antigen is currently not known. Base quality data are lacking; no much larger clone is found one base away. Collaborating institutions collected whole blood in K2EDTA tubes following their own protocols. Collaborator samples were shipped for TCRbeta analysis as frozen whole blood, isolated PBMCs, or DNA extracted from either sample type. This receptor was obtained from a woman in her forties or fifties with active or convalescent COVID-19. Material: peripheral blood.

The DNA is TGCGCCAGCAGCTTCGATGAGGGCACTGAAGCTTTCTTT. Its protein is CASSFDEGTEAFF. Here the chain combines TRBV5-1 and TRBJ1-1; a confident D gene designation cannot be given. From a lookup of the germline V gene, CDR1 and CDR2 are SGHRS and YFSETQ. The CDR3 numbers 13 residues from cysteine through phenylalanine. Only the CDR3 region is kept as DNA, spanning 39 bases read in frame from base 1. Trimming takes 2 bases from V and 4 bases from J, and the germline ends sit 9 bases apart.